A selection of T cell receptor beta chains follows, all from one sample in a study of blood T cell repertoires in COVID-19. TCRdb's table, derived via immunoSEQ multiplex PCR, lists solely in-frame clones and lacks some. The table records under 400,000 clones, about 89% of them present only once. Sequencing input: peripheral blood. These receptors were obtained from a woman in her 30s with COVID-19, enrolled during active disease. The CDR3 runs from the conserved cysteine through the conserved F or W. A D gene is named only where the DNA matches it firmly. Clone size is given for some rows only: seen once, a few or many times, or a class if the clone is expanded.

DNA: TGTGCCAGCTCACCACCGTCAGCTCTAGCGGGAGTGGATGAGCAGTTCTTC; CDR3: CASSPPSALAGVDEQFF; size: .; V: TRBV18; J: TRBJ2-1; D: TRBD2
DNA: TGTGCCAGCGGCACCGGGACAGCGCTCCACGAGCAGTACTTC; CDR3: CASGTGTALHEQYF; size: .; V: TRBV7-2; J: TRBJ2-7; D: TRBD1
DNA: TGTGCCAGCAGCTTAGGCCTAGCGGGAGCGGATACGCAGTATTTT; CDR3: CASSLGLAGADTQYF; size: .; V: TRBV7-6; J: TRBJ2-3; D: TRBD2
DNA: TGTGCCAGCAGCTGGGAGCCCACCTACGAGCAGTACTTC; CDR3: CASSWEPTYEQYF; size: .; V: TRBV2; J: TRBJ2-7; D: .
DNA: TGTGCCAGCAGCCAGGACAGTCGAATCTATGGCTACACCTTC; CDR3: CASSQDSRIYGYTF; size: .; V: TRBV5-4; J: TRBJ1-2; D: .
DNA: TGTGCCAGCAGCCACCCGCCCCGGGAGACCCAGTACTTC; CDR3: CASSHPPRETQYF; size: once; V: TRBV3-1/TRBV3-2; J: TRBJ2-5; D: .
DNA: TGTGCCAGCAGCCCTGGACTAGCGGGAGTCACCGGGGAGCTGTTTTTT; CDR3: CASSPGLAGVTGELFF; size: .; V: TRBV5-6; J: TRBJ2-2; D: TRBD2
DNA: TGTGCCATCAGTGAGGCTCTAGCGGGAGGGCCTTCCGGGGAGCTGTTTTTT; CDR3: CAISEALAGGPSGELFF; size: once; V: TRBV10-3; J: TRBJ2-2; D: TRBD2
DNA: TGTGCCAGCAGTCCCGGGACAGGGGAGTTCGAGCAGTTCTTC; CDR3: CASSPGTGEFEQFF; size: .; V: TRBV6-4; J: TRBJ2-1; D: TRBD1
DNA: TGTGCCAGCAGCGGCTCCATGGTTAGCAATCAGCCCCAGCATTTT; CDR3: CASSGSMVSNQPQHF; size: .; V: TRBV7-8; J: TRBJ1-5; D: .
DNA: TGTGCCACCAGTGAGGGGGGGAAAGTAGAGGATACGCAGTATTTT; CDR3: CATSEGGKVEDTQYF; size: .; V: TRBV24-1; J: TRBJ2-3; D: TRBD2
DNA: TGTGCCTGGCAACCGGGATCTGAAGCTTTCTTT; CDR3: CAWQPGSEAFF; size: .; V: TRBV30; J: TRBJ1-1; D: .
DNA: TGTGCCAGCAGCCCCCACCCGGGAGAAGGGGTAGAGACCCAGTACTTC; CDR3: CASSPHPGEGVETQYF; size: .; V: TRBV11-2; J: TRBJ2-5; D: .
DNA: TGTGCCAGCAGTGAGACTAGCGTGGTCACCGGGGAGCTGTTTTTT; CDR3: CASSETSVVTGELFF; size: once; V: TRBV2; J: TRBJ2-2; D: TRBD2
DNA: TGTGCCAGCAGCCGCAGCTACAATGAGCAGTTCTTC; CDR3: CASSRSYNEQFF; size: .; V: TRBV3-1/TRBV3-2; J: TRBJ2-1; D: .
DNA: TGTGCCAGCAGTTTCATGACTGACCATGAGCAGTTCTTC; CDR3: CASSFMTDHEQFF; size: .; V: TRBV28; J: TRBJ2-1; D: .
DNA: TGTGCCAGCAGCTTGGGACTAGCTATCTATGAGCAGTTCTTC; CDR3: CASSLGLAIYEQFF; size: .; V: TRBV7-9; J: TRBJ2-1; D: TRBD2
DNA: TGCGCCAGCAGCTTCCGACAGGGCGATACGCAGTATTTT; CDR3: CASSFRQGDTQYF; size: .; V: TRBV5-1; J: TRBJ2-3; D: TRBD1
DNA: TGTGCCAGCAGGGCGGGAGTGGGCACAGATACGCAGTATTTT; CDR3: CASRAGVGTDTQYF; size: .; V: TRBV6-5; J: TRBJ2-3; D: TRBD2
DNA: TGTGCCAGCAGCTTAGTAGGGACAGGGGGCCTGAATGAGCAGTTCTTC; CDR3: CASSLVGTGGLNEQFF; size: .; V: TRBV7-6; J: TRBJ2-1; D: TRBD1
DNA: TGCGCCAGCAGCCAAGATTTAGGGGGCGCCTATGGCTACACCTTC; CDR3: CASSQDLGGAYGYTF; size: .; V: TRBV4-3; J: TRBJ1-2; D: TRBD1
DNA: TGCGCCAGCAGCCAAGGGGGGGACAGGGCCTACGAGCAGTACTTC; CDR3: CASSQGGDRAYEQYF; size: .; V: TRBV4-3; J: TRBJ2-7; D: TRBD1
DNA: TGTGCCAGCAGTCGGACAGTCAAATACGAGCAGTACTTC; CDR3: CASSRTVKYEQYF; size: .; V: TRBV6-5; J: TRBJ2-7; D: .
DNA: TGTGCCAGCAGCCCGAGCGGGGTCGGCTTGAGTGACACTGAAGCTTTCTTT; CDR3: CASSPSGVGLSDTEAFF; size: .; V: TRBV4-2; J: TRBJ1-1; D: .
DNA: TGTGCCAGCAGCCTACAGACAGGCTATAATTCACCCCTCCACTTT; CDR3: CASSLQTGYNSPLHF; size: .; V: TRBV14; J: TRBJ1-6; D: .
DNA: TGTGCCAGCAGCATGTGGACAGACCCCTATGGCTACACCTTC; CDR3: CASSMWTDPYGYTF; size: .; V: TRBV5-5; J: TRBJ1-2; D: .
DNA: TGTGCCATCAGTGAGAGGGACAGGGGGAGTCACACCTTC; CDR3: CAISERDRGSHTF; size: .; V: TRBV10-3; J: TRBJ1-2; D: TRBD1
DNA: TGTGCCAGCAGCCAAGGTGCAGGAACGGTTAAGACCCAGTACTTC; CDR3: CASSQGAGTVKTQYF; size: .; V: TRBV3-1/TRBV3-2; J: TRBJ2-5; D: .
DNA: TGTGCCAGCAGCCCCGGGACAGATCCCTACGAGCAGTACTTC; CDR3: CASSPGTDPYEQYF; size: .; V: TRBV9; J: TRBJ2-7; D: TRBD1
DNA: TGTGCCAGTAGTATGGCGGACAGTCAAGAGACCCAGTACTTC; CDR3: CASSMADSQETQYF; size: once; V: TRBV19; J: TRBJ2-5; D: .
DNA: TGCGCCAGCAGACAGAGCGGGAGGAACGAGCAGTACTTC; CDR3: CASRQSGRNEQYF; size: .; V: TRBV5-1; J: TRBJ2-7; D: TRBD2
DNA: TGCAGCGTTGAAGAACCACAGGGCACCGCCTCTGGAAACACCATATATTTT; CDR3: CSVEEPQGTASGNTIYF; size: .; V: TRBV29-1; J: TRBJ1-3; D: .
DNA: TGTGCCAGCAGTTTCGTCCCCAGCAGGGCCTACGAGCAGTACTTC; CDR3: CASSFVPSRAYEQYF; size: .; V: TRBV27; J: TRBJ2-7; D: .
DNA: TGTGCCTGGAGTCAGAGGTGGGGACAGGGAACCTACGAGCAGTACTTC; CDR3: CAWSQRWGQGTYEQYF; size: .; V: TRBV30; J: TRBJ2-7; D: TRBD1
DNA: TGTGCCAGCAAGGGACTAGCGAGGACCGGGGAGCTGTTTTTT; CDR3: CASKGLARTGELFF; size: .; V: TRBV6-5; J: TRBJ2-2; D: TRBD2
DNA: TGCGCCAGCAGCGCCCCCGGGAGGGTAGCCCAGTACTTC; CDR3: CASSAPGRVAQYF; size: few; V: TRBV4-1; J: TRBJ2-5; D: TRBD2
DNA: TGTGCCAGCAGCGAGATCCGCTCTGGAAACACCATATATTTT; CDR3: CASSEIRSGNTIYF; size: .; V: TRBV2; J: TRBJ1-3; D: .
DNA: TGTGCCATCAGTGAGGAAGGTAGCGGCACAGATACGCAGTATTTT; CDR3: CAISEEGSGTDTQYF; size: .; V: TRBV10-3; J: TRBJ2-3; D: .
DNA: TGTGCCAGCTCACCTGGAGGAATTCAAGAGACCCAGTACTTC; CDR3: CASSPGGIQETQYF; size: .; V: TRBV18; J: TRBJ2-5; D: .
DNA: TGTGCCAGCAGCCAATTGGGACTAGCGCTATACTTGCAAGAGACCCAGTACTTC; CDR3: CASSQLGLALYLQETQYF; size: .; V: TRBV9; J: TRBJ2-5; D: TRBD2
DNA: TGTGCCAGTAGTATAGACAACGGCAATGAGCAGTTCTTC; CDR3: CASSIDNGNEQFF; size: .; V: TRBV19; J: TRBJ2-1; D: .
DNA: TGCGCCAGCTGGATCGGGACAGGCTCCCCTCAGCCCCAGCATTTT; CDR3: CASWIGTGSPQPQHF; size: .; V: TRBV10-2; J: TRBJ1-5; D: TRBD1
DNA: TGCGCCAGCAGCTTTTCTACTCTTCCCAACGACAATGAGCAGTTCTTC; CDR3: CASSFSTLPNDNEQFF; size: .; V: TRBV5-1; J: TRBJ2-1; D: .
DNA: TGTGCCAGCAGCTTAGACAGGGGCGGCGAGCAGTACTTC; CDR3: CASSLDRGGEQYF; size: .; V: TRBV11-1; J: TRBJ2-7; D: TRBD1
DNA: TGTGCCAGCAGTCGGGGACAGGGGGGTTATGGCTACACCTTC; CDR3: CASSRGQGGYGYTF; size: .; V: TRBV28; J: TRBJ1-2; D: TRBD1
DNA: TGTGCCAGCAGCCTCAGGGTCGACTATGGCTACACCTTC; CDR3: CASSLRVDYGYTF; size: once; V: TRBV9; J: TRBJ1-2; D: .
DNA: TGTGCCGTTAGCGGGCCCCCCTTCTACGAGCAGTACTTC; CDR3: CAVSGPPFYEQYF; size: .; V: TRBV30; J: TRBJ2-7; D: TRBD2
DNA: TGTGCCAGCAGTTTAGAGGGAACGGGGTCCTACAATGAGCAGTTCTTC; CDR3: CASSLEGTGSYNEQFF; size: .; V: TRBV28; J: TRBJ2-1; D: .
DNA: TGTGCCAGTAAGGAGGCTTGGGGACAGGGGGCTCAGAACGAGCAGTACTTC; CDR3: CASKEAWGQGAQNEQYF; size: .; V: TRBV19; J: TRBJ2-7; D: TRBD1
DNA: TGTGCCATTACGGACCGGGGCGGGGAGCTGTTTTTT; CDR3: CAITDRGGELFF; size: .; V: TRBV19; J: TRBJ2-2; D: .